This T cell receptor (beta chain) is from a study of OX40 agonist ivuxolimab in advanced cancers. Profiling relied on immunoSEQ multiplex PCR, and the TCRdb table lists in-frame clones only, not all of them. The table includes approximately 90,000 clones, 91% detected once. The V and J ends lost 2 bases and 5 bases respectively, with 13 bases between them. The CDR3 sequence is 14 residues long. Germline V lookup: CDR1 ENHRY, CDR2 SYGVKD. The rearrangement uses TRBV10-3 and TRBJ2-7, with D perhaps matching TRBD1 (6 bases). The receptor comes from an adult with an advanced solid tumor such as melanoma, head and neck, liver or kidney cancer. The sequencing used CD4+ or CD8+ T cells sorted from blood, collected in a trial of the OX40 agonist ivuxolimab. The CDR3: CAISEAQTGNEQYF. DNA of the CDR3: TGTGCCATCAGTGAGGCCCAAACAGGGAACGAGCAGTACTTC.